Below, 11 T cell receptor beta chains from the same sample are listed, as sequenced in a study of blood T cell repertoires in COVID-19 (TCRdb year 2020). Libraries came from the immunoSEQ multiplex PCR assay. Sourced from immuneACCESS, this table was stored by TCRdb with only in-frame sequences that have V and J called. A share of the clones is absent; for the studies checked, an unresolved V gene accounts for under half, and the remainder has no known explanation. This sample lists 140,000 or so clones; 70% to 90% were detected once. The ten largest clones represent roughly 2.6% of the sample. Sequenced material: peripheral blood. The receptors here all came from a human donor with acute or convalescent COVID-19. The donor label of this sample is uncertain.

J is TRBJ2-7 and V is TRBV5-1; no clear D. The CDR3 loop spans 11 amino acids. Trimming removed 4 bases from V and 3 bases from J, with 5 bases in between. CDR1 is SGHRS and CDR2 is YFSETQ in the germline V gene. This CDR3 reads CASSLYYEQYF. The DNA of the CDR3 is TGCGCCAGCAGCCTTTACTACGAGCAGTACTTC.

The count of this clone is one. V is TRBV4-1 and J is TRBJ1-4; D call uncertain. Germline V gene lookup returns CDR1 MGHRA and CDR2 YSYEKL. V dropped 0 bases and J dropped 8 bases, with 16 bases sitting between them. This CDR3 has 16 amino acids. CDR3 sequence: CASSQDGGGSGEKLFF. The CDR3 nucleotides are TGCGCCAGCAGCCAAGATGGTGGCGGGAGCGGCGAAAAACTGTTTTTT.

CDR3 amino acids: CASSQEGSGGQFYGYTF. CDR3 nucleotide sequence: TGCGCCAGCAGCCAAGAAGGCTCGGGGGGGCAGTTTTATGGCTACACCTTC. The V gene is TRBV4-1, the J gene TRBJ1-2, with a tentative D call TRBD1 (6 bases). V lost 0 bases and J lost 5, with 19 bases in between. CDR1 is MGHRA, CDR2 YSYEKL, per germline. CDR3 length: 17 amino acids.

J is TRBJ2-5 and V is TRBV2, with 10 bases lining up with TRBD2. Germline assignment: CDR1 SNHLY and CDR2 FYNNEI. CDR3 length equals 17 residues. Germline trimming cut 4 bases from V and 7 bases from J; bases unmatched to any gene: 15. The CDR3, as DNA: TGTGCCAGCAGTGCCTCCCCTTTAGCGGGGGGCTCTAGGACCCAGTACTTC. This encodes CASSASPLAGGSRTQYF.

Only one count was recorded for this clone. V is TRBV7-2 and J is TRBJ2-2; tentatively, D is TRBD1 (6 bases). The V gene's germline CDR1 is SGHTA and CDR2 FQGNSA. V lost 5 bases to trimming and J lost 6 bases, with 16 bases between them. There are 15 residues in the CDR3. DNA of the CDR3: TGTGCCAGCAGCCCCCCCCCAACAGGGCCCGGGGAGCTGTTTTTT. It translates to CASSPPPTGPGELFF.

The chain couples TRBV5-1 to TRBJ2-2; 8 bases map to TRBD1. V lost 3 bases, J lost 1 base, and 2 bases stayed unmatched. The CDR3 is 15 residues long. Germline V lookup: CDR1 SGHRS, CDR2 YFSETQ. For the CDR3, the DNA is TGCGCCAGCAGCTCCGGACAGGGGAACACCGGGGAGCTGTTTTTT. Translating it yields CASSSGQGNTGELFF.

The chain has TRBV6-1 and TRBJ2-7, with 8 bases aligning to TRBD1. The CDR3 has 16 residues. The germline V gene has CDR1 MNHNS and CDR2 SASEGT. The trim removed 1 base at V and 2 bases at J, leaving 7 bases unmatched. For the CDR3, the DNA is TGTGCCAGCAGTGAAGGGTGGGGACAGGCGACCTACGAGCAGTACGTC. This codes for CASSEGWGQATYEQYV.

This chain links TRBV4-2 with TRBJ1-5; TRBD1 agrees at 8 bases. This CDR3 region has 16 residues. Germline loops: CDR1 LGHNA, CDR2 YNFKEQ. V dropped 0 bases and J dropped 6; count of bases not matched to a gene: 7. The CDR3 here is CASSQERTGTFQPQHF. The CDR3 DNA reads as TGTGCCAGCAGCCAAGAACGGACAGGGACTTTTCAGCCCCAGCATTTT.

V and J are TRBV3-1 (or the pseudogene TRBV3-2) and TRBJ2-3; D unclear. CDR3 length: 12 amino acids. V gave up 5 bases and J gave up 2 bases, with 5 bases separating them. Germline-derived CDR1 and CDR2 are LGHDT and YNNKEL (reference sequence). The CDR3 loop reads CASSTHTDTQYF. CDR3 nucleotide sequence: TGTGCCAGCAGCACTCACACAGATACGCAGTATTTT.

The V gene is TRBV30, the J gene TRBJ1-2; D is uncertain. The V gene's germline CDR1 is GTSNPN and CDR2 SVGIG (reference sequence). CDR3 size: 13 residues. V shed 5 bases and J shed 5 bases, with 15 bases lying between them. The CDR3 bases are TGTGCCTGGGGATCGCAGGCCAGTTATGGCTACACCTTC. This sequence encodes CAWGSQASYGYTF.

The rearrangement uses TRBV30 and TRBJ2-7, with 9 bases that match TRBD1. Germline lookup yields CDR1 GTSNPN and CDR2 SVGIG (reference sequence). With V trimmed by 5 bases and J by 1 base, 6 bases remained unmatched. The CDR3 loop spans 14 amino acids. Here the CDR3 DNA reads TGTGCCTGGGGTAGACAGGGGGGTTCCTACGAGCAGTACTTC. Amino acid sequence: CAWGRQGGSYEQYF. The whole variable domain, filled in from reference TRBV30 and TRBJ2-7, reads SQTIHQWPATLVQPVGSPLSLECTVEGTSNPNLYWYRQAAGRGLQLLFYSVGIGQISSEVPQNLSASRPQDRQFILSSKKLLLSDSGFYLCAWGRQGGSYEQYFGPGTRLTVT.